This is a list of T cell receptor beta chains from one sample in a study of CD8 T cell repertoires and HIV-1 epitope variants. Profiled with immunoSEQ multiplex PCR; TCRdb holds only in-frame clones, not every one. The sample shows under 100,000 clones, roughly four fifths of them seen only once. The sequenced sample was uncultured baseline CD8+ T cells from peripheral blood mononuclear cells (PBMCs). These receptors all come from a male donor with HIV. Both conserved end residues are part of each CDR3. The D gene is left open where the match is weak. Size tells how often a clone was seen (once, few, many) or the class of an expanded clone, and some rows leave it out.

>-|TRBV5-4|TRBJ2-7|TRBD2
TGTGCCAGCAGCCCCGATTCTACACTAGCGGGAGCCTACGAGCAGTACTTC
CASSPDSTLAGAYEQYF
>-|TRBV28|TRBJ1-2|-
TGTGCCACCTCCCTGGGGACTAACTATGGCTACACCTTC
CATSLGTNYGYTF
>-|TRBV7-2|TRBJ1-2|-
TGTGCCAGCAGCTTAGCAGGGGCCGACTATGGCTACACCTTC
CASSLAGADYGYTF
>once|TRBV6-6|TRBJ1-4|-
TGTGCCAGCACGAGCCTGTTTTCCGCAACTAATGAAAAACTGTTTTTT
CASTSLFSATNEKLFF
>-|TRBV9|TRBJ2-3|-
TGTGCCAGCAGCGTAGGCGGGGCCAGCACAGATACGCAGTATTTT
CASSVGGASTDTQYF
>-|TRBV10-2|TRBJ1-1|-
TGCGCCAGCTCTGGCGGGGCGACGAACACTGAAGCTTTCTTT
CASSGGATNTEAFF
>-|TRBV29-1|TRBJ2-3|TRBD2
TGCAGCGTTGAAGTACTAGCGGTCCTGGGGGATACGCAGTATTTT
CSVEVLAVLGDTQYF
>-|TRBV10-3|TRBJ2-7|TRBD1
TGTGCCATCACCTCCGGGACAGGGGTCGTCGAGCAGTACTTC
CAITSGTGVVEQYF
>-|TRBV7-6|TRBJ2-5|-
TGTGCCAGCACCCGCACGGGACCCACTCTAAAAGAGACCCAGTACTTC
CASTRTGPTLKETQYF
>-|TRBV5-1|TRBJ1-4|-
TGCGCCAGCAGCTTGGCGCAGGGGCCGCCGAATGAAAAACTGTTTTTT
CASSLAQGPPNEKLFF
>many|TRBV5-6|TRBJ1-6|-
TGTGCCAGCAGCGGGACCGACAGTCGACCCCTCCACTTT
CASSGTDSRPLHF
>-|TRBV9|TRBJ2-2|-
TGTGCCAGCAGCGTATGGCGGGGCCAAAACACCGGGGAGCTGTTTTTT
CASSVWRGQNTGELFF
>-|TRBV4-2|TRBJ2-3|-
TGTGCCAGCAGCGCTGAGATAACCACAGATACGCAGTATTTT
CASSAEITTDTQYF
>many|TRBV30|TRBJ1-2|TRBD1
TGTGCCTGCCACAGGGGAACCAACTATGGCTACACCTTC
CACHRGTNYGYTF
>-|TRBV7-9|TRBJ1-2|-
TGTGCCAGCAGCTTAGAGGCCAGGAGCTATGGCTACACCTTC
CASSLEARSYGYTF
>-|TRBV19|TRBJ2-1|TRBD2
TGTGCCAGTAGTGTGAAGACTAGCCGGCCCAATGAGCAGTTCTTC
CASSVKTSRPNEQFF
>-|TRBV7-6|TRBJ1-5|TRBD1
TGTGCCAGCAGCTCACAGGGGGAGAGCAATCAGCCCCAGCATTTT
CASSSQGESNQPQHF
>-|TRBV19|TRBJ2-3|TRBD1
TGTGCCAGTAGTCCCCGACAGGGAACAGATACGCAGTATTTT
CASSPRQGTDTQYF
>-|TRBV6-6|TRBJ2-2|TRBD1
TGTGCCAGCACCGACAGGGGGAACACCGGGGAGCTGTTTTTT
CASTDRGNTGELFF
>-|TRBV11-2|TRBJ2-5|-
TGTGCCAGCAGCCCTCAAGAGACCCAGTACTTC
CASSPQETQYF
>-|TRBV6-1|TRBJ2-1|-
TGTGCCAGCAGAGAGAGCTCCTACAATGAGCAGTTCTTC
CASRESSYNEQFF